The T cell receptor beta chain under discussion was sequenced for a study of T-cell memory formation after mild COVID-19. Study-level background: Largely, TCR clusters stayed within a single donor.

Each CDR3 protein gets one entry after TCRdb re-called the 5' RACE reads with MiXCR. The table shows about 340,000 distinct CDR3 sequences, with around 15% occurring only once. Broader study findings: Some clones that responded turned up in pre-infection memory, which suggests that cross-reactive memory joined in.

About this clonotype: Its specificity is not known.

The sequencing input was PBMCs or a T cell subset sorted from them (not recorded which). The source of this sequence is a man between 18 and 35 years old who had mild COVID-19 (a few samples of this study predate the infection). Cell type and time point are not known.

CDR3 bases: TGTGCCAGCAGTCTAGGCGGATACAACACTGAAGCTTTCTTT. Translated: CASSLGGYNTEAFF. The gene calls are TRBV27 and TRBJ1-1; D remains unclear. Germline V gene data show CDR1 as MNHEY and CDR2 as SMNVEV (reference sequence). The CDR3 totals 14 residues. The V end was cut by 5 bases, the J end by 2 bases, with 12 bases between.